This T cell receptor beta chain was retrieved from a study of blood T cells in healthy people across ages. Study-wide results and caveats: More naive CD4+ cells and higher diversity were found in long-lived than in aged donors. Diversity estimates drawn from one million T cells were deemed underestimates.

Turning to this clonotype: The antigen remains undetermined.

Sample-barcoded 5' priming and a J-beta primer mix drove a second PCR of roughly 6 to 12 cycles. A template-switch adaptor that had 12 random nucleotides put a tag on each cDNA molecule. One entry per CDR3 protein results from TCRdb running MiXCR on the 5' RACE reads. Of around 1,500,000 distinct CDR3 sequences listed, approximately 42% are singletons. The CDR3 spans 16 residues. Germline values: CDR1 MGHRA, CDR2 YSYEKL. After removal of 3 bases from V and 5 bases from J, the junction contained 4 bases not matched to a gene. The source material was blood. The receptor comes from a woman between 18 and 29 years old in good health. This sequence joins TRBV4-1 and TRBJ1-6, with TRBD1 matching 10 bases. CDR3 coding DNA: TGCGCCAGCAGCCAGAGACAGGGGGCCGATAATTCACCCCTCCACTTT. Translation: CASSQRQGADNSPLHF.